The 24 T cell receptor beta chains presented below share a single source sample, sequenced in a study of OX40 agonist ivuxolimab in advanced cancers. Produced via immunoSEQ multiplex PCR; TCRdb's table is partial and in-frame only. The sample yields about 28,000 clones, roughly 83% seen once. Specimen: CD4+ or CD8+ T cells sorted from blood, collected in a trial of the OX40 agonist ivuxolimab. The receptors come from an adult with an advanced solid tumor such as melanoma, head and neck, liver or kidney cancer.

J is TRBJ2-5 and V is TRBV6-5, with 7 bases that match TRBD2. Germline-derived CDR1 and CDR2 are MNHEY and SVGAGI. V lost 6 bases and J lost 4; bases outside the gene matches: 14. This CDR3 spans 16 amino acids. CDR3 sequence: CASSYPYEGGPETQYF. The DNA for the CDR3 is TGTGCCAGCAGCTACCCTTATGAGGGAGGGCCAGAGACCCAGTACTTC.

This clone has more than one count but fewer than ten. CDR3 DNA sequence: TGTGCCACACGACAGGGTCTTCAAGAGACCCAGTACTTC. Protein sequence: CATRQGLQETQYF. V and J are TRBV2 and TRBJ2-5; 7 bases agree with TRBD1. The V and J ends lost 10 bases and 2 bases, in that order; junction bases with no gene match: 7. The V gene's germline CDR1 is SNHLY and CDR2 FYNNEI. The CDR3 spans 13 residues.

This chain links TRBV19 with TRBJ1-1, with D unclear. Between the trimmed V and J ends, which lost 3 bases and 1 base, there was a span of 3 bases. The CDR3 is 12 residues long. Germline V gene sequence: CDR1 LNHDA, CDR2 SQIVND (reference sequence). CDR3 sequence (DNA): TGTGCCAGTAGTATGGGGAACACTGAAGCTTTCTTT. Encoded protein: CASSMGNTEAFF.

Only one count was recorded for this clone. The V gene is TRBV7-8, the J gene TRBJ2-2; 8 nucleotides agree with TRBD1. Germline CDR1 and CDR2: SGHVS and FQNEAQ. V was clipped by 2 bases and J by 1 base; unmatched bases: 3. CDR3 length equals 16 residues. CDR3 DNA sequence: TGTGCCAGCAGCTTAAGGGACAGGAAGAACACCGGGGAGCTGTTTTTT. It yields the protein CASSLRDRKNTGELFF.

The V and J genes are TRBV6-4 and TRBJ2-2, with D unresolved. The CDR3 length is 13 residues. The germline V gene has CDR1 MRHNA and CDR2 SNTAGT. V was shortened by 6 bases and J by 3 bases, with 8 bases between the two germline ends. This CDR3 reads CASRSKDTGELFF. DNA of the CDR3: TGTGCCAGCAGATCGAAAGACACCGGGGAGCTGTTTTTT.

V is TRBV30 and J is TRBJ1-4; 7 positions agree with TRBD1. The V gene's germline CDR1 is GTSNPN and CDR2 SVGIG (reference sequence). The CDR3 loop spans 14 amino acids. Losses at the gene ends were 8 bases for V and 5 bases for J; bases not matched to a gene: 11. The CDR3 coding sequence is TGTGCCGTCGAAGAGGGGGCAGGAAATGAAAAACTGTTTTTT. This sequence encodes CAVEEGAGNEKLFF.

The chain is built from TRBV6-5 and TRBJ1-2; D ambiguous. The germline V and J ends were trimmed by 8 bases and 1 base, with 14 bases remaining between them. Germline V lookup: CDR1 MNHEY, CDR2 SVGAGI. The CDR3 extends over 14 amino acids. The CDR3 nucleotides are TGTGCCAGCGCCACCGGGTCCGTTAACTATGGCTACACCTTC. As protein: CASATGSVNYGYTF.

The V gene is TRBV27, the J gene TRBJ2-7; TRBD1 might be the D (6 bases). Trimming pared 2 bases from V and 2 bases from J, leaving 10 bases between. There are 14 residues in the CDR3. The V gene's germline CDR1 is MNHEY and CDR2 SMNVEV (reference sequence). In DNA form, the CDR3 reads TGTGCCAGCAGTTTAATAGCAGGGGCCTACGAGCAGTACTTC. This translates into CASSLIAGAYEQYF.

CDR3 in DNA: TGTGCCAGCAGCCTACACACAGATACGCAGTATTTT. The encoded protein is CASSLHTDTQYF. The V and J genes are TRBV13 and TRBJ2-3; no reliable D call. The germline V gene has CDR1 PRHDT and CDR2 FYEKMQ (reference sequence). The CDR3 loop spans 12 amino acids. Deletions cut 5 bases from V and 2 bases from J, with 5 bases between. Full variable domain (remainder filled in from reference TRBV13 and TRBJ2-3): AAGVIQSPRHLIKEKRETATLKCYPIPRHDTVYWYQQGPGQDPQFLISFYEKMQSDKGSIPDRFSAQQFSDYHSELNMSSLELGDSALYFCASSLHTDTQYFGPGTRLTVL.

In DNA, the CDR3 is TGTGCCAGCAGTCGGACAGAGGCAACTAATGAAAAACTGTTTTTT. Translated, it gives CASSRTEATNEKLFF. The chain is built from TRBV28 and TRBJ1-4; D is possibly TRBD1 (6 bases). The CDR3 is made up of 15 amino acids. CDR1 and CDR2 from the germline V gene are MDHEN and SYDVKM. Trimming cost V 5 bases and J 0 bases, with 10 bases left between them.

This clone has just one count. The chain employs TRBV11-2 and TRBJ2-7; D is perhaps TRBD2 (5 bases). Germline CDR1 reads SGHAT; CDR2 reads FQNNGV. There are 13 residues in the CDR3. V dropped 1 base and J dropped 6 bases, with 10 bases sitting between them. The CDR3 DNA sequence: TGTGCCAGCAGCTTAGGCGGAGGATCCGAGCAGTACTTC. Protein product: CASSLGGGSEQYF.

This chain's CDR3 is CASSPSKPQYF. The CDR3 nucleotides are TGTGCCAGCAGCCCTTCTAAGCCCCAGTACTTC. The genes are TRBV7-8 and TRBJ2-5; the D is unclear. The V gene lost 5 bases and the J gene lost 9 bases, with 10 bases spanning the gap. CDR1 and CDR2 (germline): SGHVS, FQNEAQ. The CDR3 sequence is 11 residues long.

This clone was recorded only once. This chain uses TRBV11-2 with TRBJ2-5; 13 bases line up with TRBD2. CDR3 length equals 16 residues. Per the germline V gene, CDR1 is SGHAT and CDR2 is FQNNGV. Germline trimming cut 5 bases from V and 4 bases from J; bases unmatched to any gene: 7. In DNA form, the CDR3 reads TGTGCCAGCAGCCAGAGACTAGCGGGAGGCGGAGAGACCCAGTACTTC. This gives the protein CASSQRLAGGGETQYF.

The V call is TRBV29-1, the J call TRBJ2-1, with D possibly being TRBD2 (6 bases). This CDR3 contains 16 residues. Germline V lookup: CDR1 SQVTM, CDR2 ANQGSEA. V was shortened by 6 bases and J by 0 bases, with 18 bases between the two germline ends. The CDR3 nucleotides read TGCAGCGTGCCCCTCTCTAGCGTCACCTCCTACAATGAGCAGTTCTTC. Translating it yields CSVPLSSVTSYNEQFF.

J is TRBJ2-6 and V is TRBV29-1; 7 bases map to TRBD1. Germline-derived CDR1 and CDR2 are SQVTM and ANQGSEA. The CDR3 totals 15 residues. The trim removed 7 bases at V and 3 bases at J, leaving 9 bases unmatched. The CDR3 DNA reads as TGCAGCGCCCTCGACAGGGCGGGTGGGGCCAACGTCCTGACTTTC. Residues: CSALDRAGGANVLTF.

This clone has a single count. This sequence joins TRBV2 and TRBJ2-7; no clear D gene. Germline V CDR1 and CDR2: SNHLY, FYNNEI. V gave up 7 bases and J gave up 7 bases, with 14 bases separating them. The CDR3 totals 12 residues. The CDR3 sequence: CASMSLAREQYF. The CDR3, as DNA: TGTGCCAGCATGTCCCTCGCTCGTGAGCAGTACTTC.

In its sample, this clone was seen a few times. The J gene is TRBJ2-1, the V gene TRBV5-6; no reliable D call. From germline, CDR1 is SGHDT and CDR2 YYEEEE. V lost 5 bases to trimming and J lost 4 bases, with 16 bases between them. This CDR3 contains 15 residues. The CDR3 DNA is TGTGCCAGCAGTCCCGTGTCGAACCTTTACAATGAGCAGTTCTTC. Encoded protein: CASSPVSNLYNEQFF.

This chain connects TRBV29-1 to TRBJ2-3; 12 positions agree with TRBD2. V trimming: 5 bases; J trimming: 0 bases; junction bases outside the gene matches: 9. The germline gives CDR1 SQVTM, CDR2 ANQGSEA. This CDR3 has 17 residues. The CDR3 DNA reads TGCAGCGTTCCCGGATGGCTAGCGGGAGGGAGCACAGATACGCAGTATTTT. Translated, it gives CSVPGWLAGGSTDTQYF.

The chain joins TRBV6-6 to TRBJ2-5; 8 bases are shared with TRBD1. The CDR3 extends over 12 amino acids. Germline loops: CDR1 MNHNY, CDR2 SVGAGI (reference sequence). The J segment lost 5 bases and the V segment lost 6 bases, leaving 2 bases of the junction unmatched. CDR3 region: CASSRDRETQYF. CDR3 bases: TGTGCCAGCAGCCGGGACAGGGAGACCCAGTACTTC.

The chain links TRBV7-8 to TRBJ1-5, with a possible D match to TRBD1 (5 bases). The ends were cut back, 7 bases at V and 2 bases at J, with 15 bases in the middle. Germline V gene lookup returns CDR1 SGHVS and CDR2 FQNEAQ. The CDR3 sequence is 15 residues long. In DNA, the CDR3 is TGTGCCAGCACCTGGGGGGAGGTCGGCAATCAGCCCCAGCATTTT. This codes for CASTWGEVGNQPQHF.

J is TRBJ1-2 and V is TRBV27, with 10 bases fitting TRBD1. The CDR3 totals 13 residues. J lost 9 bases, V lost 5 bases, and 6 bases had no gene match. Germline V gene data show CDR1 as MNHEY and CDR2 as SMNVEV (reference sequence). CDR3 sequence: CASSQRDRGSYTF. CDR3 DNA: TGTGCCAGCAGTCAGCGGGACAGGGGTAGCTACACCTTC.

The rearrangement uses TRBV12-5 and TRBJ2-1, with 10 positions matching TRBD2. Germline lookup yields CDR1 LGHNT and CDR2 FRNRAP. The CDR3 contains 17 residues. V was clipped by 0 bases and J by 5 bases; unmatched bases: 7. CDR3 in amino acids: CASGLVTSGVLDNEQFF. The CDR3, as DNA: TGTGCTAGTGGTTTGGTAACTAGCGGGGTGCTCGACAATGAGCAGTTCTTC.

The rearrangement uses TRBV11-3 and TRBJ2-1, with D perhaps TRBD2 (5 bases). CDR1 SGHNT and CDR2 YENEEA come from the germline V gene. CDR3 size: 16 residues. V was trimmed by 2 bases and J by 7 bases, leaving 18 bases between them. The CDR3 loop is CASSLLTGRGDNEQFF. CDR3 nucleotide sequence: TGTGCCAGCAGCTTATTAACGGGGAGAGGAGATAATGAGCAGTTCTTC.

V usage is TRBV9 and J usage is TRBJ2-1; D is perhaps TRBD1 (6 bases). Trimming shortened V by 2 bases and J by 9 bases, and 21 bases separated the two germline ends. The CDR3 is made up of 16 amino acids. CDR1 and CDR2 (germline): SGDLS, YYNGEE. CDR3 bases: TGTGCCAGCAGCGTTTCTTGGGTACAGGGCGAGGGTGAGCAGTTCTTC. Its protein product is CASSVSWVQGEGEQFF.